This TCR beta chain was captured by sequencing in a study of blood T cell repertoires in COVID-19 (dated by TCRdb to about 2020). The study in broad terms: The collaborator samples originated in the United States, Italy and Spain and spanned the acute and convalescent phases of COVID-19. The material from the prospective study consisted of cDNA or gDNA derived from T cells, B-cell-depleted T cells, or PBMCs. Deeply sampled blood TCRbeta repertoires from subjects exposed to, actively infected with, or recovered from COVID-19 were included in the dataset. The repertoires were released in a freely available public database intended as a resource for research on the immune response to SARS-CoV-2. The samples were drawn from the first 160 participants of the ongoing ImmuneRACE study and from some 1,300 subjects provided by 6 global collaborators. Sample metadata almost always included a de-identified subject ID, COVID-19 status, age in years and sex. HLA class I and class II types, where available, came from metadata supplied by the sample provider rather than from assay-based typing. What the work shows at the level of the full study, not this receptor alone: The amount of clinical and demographic metadata varied by source and participant and was provided uncurated.

The V end gives up 4 bases and the J end 2 bases, leaving 7 bases in the junction not matched to a gene. CDR1 MGHRA and CDR2 YSYEKL were looked up in the germline V gene. Taken from cysteine to phenylalanine, the CDR3 has 15 residues. Of the read, only the CDR3 DNA is kept; its 45 bases are in frame from base 1. TCRbeta CDR3 regions were amplified from genomic DNA using the immunoSEQ Assay, a bias-controlled multiplex PCR. The original methods were these. Nucleated cell counts per sample were estimated from amplification of reference gene primers within the assay. To quantify the absolute abundance of each unique TCRbeta CDR3 rearrangement, sequence reads were collapsed and filtered. For each sample, productive Simpson clonality was calculated by taking the square root of Simpson's diversity index across productive rearrangements. Drawn from immuneACCESS, this table holds only the in-frame rearrangements with V and J called that TCRdb kept. Clones are partly lost; checked studies trace under half to an unresolved V gene and leave the rest unexplained. V and J calls and clone size follow that table, whereas D and trimming were derived from the DNA. A total of 50,000 to 65,000 clones appear in this sample, roughly 72% of them only once. Around 4.9% of the sample goes to the ten largest clones.

At one collaborating source in Seattle, patients were enrolled during active infection and were followed longitudinally through the course of disease. Collaborating institutions collected whole blood in K2EDTA tubes following their own protocols. For TCRbeta analysis, collaborators shipped samples as frozen whole blood, isolated PBMCs, or DNA extracted from either of those sample types. Concerning this clone itself: The clone's antigen remains unknown. No much larger clone is present one base from it, and per-base qualities are unavailable.

The receptor was derived from a woman in her sixties or seventies with COVID-19, enrolled during active disease. Sequencing was performed on peripheral blood. The sequence is built from TRBV4-1 and TRBJ2-7; TRBD2 lines up with 8 middle nucleotides. The DNA sequence follows: TGCGCCAGCAGCCCTCAATGGCGGGGGGCCTACGAGCAGTACTTC. Its translation is CASSPQWRGAYEQYF.